This TCR beta chain was identified in a study of a mutant IDH1 vaccine in newly diagnosed glioma. Turning to the study itself: Most patients had received both radiotherapy and temozolomide, the prior options being radiotherapy, temozolomide, or both.

Concerning this clone itself: No antigen is known for it.

The assay was immunoSEQ multiplex PCR, and TCRdb's table has in-frame clones only and misses some. The sample consists of about 26,000 clones, less than 85% of them appearing once. The CDR3 totals 19 residues. V lost 1 base and J lost 5; bases outside the gene matches: 9. The germline gives CDR1 SNHLY, CDR2 FYNNEI. Indicated time point: week 35, safety follow-up. Mutant IDH1 20-mer peptide, at 300 ug, made up each vaccine dose, with topical imiquimod. The sequence derives from a man aged 25 to 40 with glioma. The sequencing used PBMCs, collected from a glioma patient whose treatment included an IDH1 peptide vaccine. This chain links TRBV2 with TRBJ2-3, with TRBD2 matching over 16 bases. The CDR3 spells CASSEEGLAGGPSEDTQYF. The CDR3 DNA is TGTGCCAGCAGTGAAGAGGGACTAGCGGGAGGGCCTTCGGAAGATACGCAGTATTTT.